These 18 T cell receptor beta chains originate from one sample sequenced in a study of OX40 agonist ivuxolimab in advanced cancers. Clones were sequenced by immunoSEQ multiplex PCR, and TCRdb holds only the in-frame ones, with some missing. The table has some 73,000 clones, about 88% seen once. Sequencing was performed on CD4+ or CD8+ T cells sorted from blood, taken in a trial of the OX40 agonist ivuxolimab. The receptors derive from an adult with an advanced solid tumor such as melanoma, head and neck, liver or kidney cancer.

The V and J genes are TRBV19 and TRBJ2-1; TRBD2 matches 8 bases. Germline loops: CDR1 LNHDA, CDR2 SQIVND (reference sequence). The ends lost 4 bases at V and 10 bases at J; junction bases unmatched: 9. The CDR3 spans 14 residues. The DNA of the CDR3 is TGTGCCAGTAGTAAAGCGAGCGGGGGACGGGAGCAGTTCTTC. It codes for CASSKASGGREQFF.

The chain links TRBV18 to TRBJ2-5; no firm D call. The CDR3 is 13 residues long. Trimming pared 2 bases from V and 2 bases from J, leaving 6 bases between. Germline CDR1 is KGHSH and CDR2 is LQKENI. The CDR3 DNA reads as TGTGCCAGCTCACCATACCAGCAAGAGACCCAGTACTTC. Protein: CASSPYQQETQYF.

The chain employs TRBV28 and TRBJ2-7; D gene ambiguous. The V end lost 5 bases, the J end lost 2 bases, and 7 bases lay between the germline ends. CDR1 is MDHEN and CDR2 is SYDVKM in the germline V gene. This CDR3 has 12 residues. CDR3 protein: CASSTYPYEQYF. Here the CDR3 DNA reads TGTGCCAGCAGTACGTACCCCTACGAGCAGTACTTC.

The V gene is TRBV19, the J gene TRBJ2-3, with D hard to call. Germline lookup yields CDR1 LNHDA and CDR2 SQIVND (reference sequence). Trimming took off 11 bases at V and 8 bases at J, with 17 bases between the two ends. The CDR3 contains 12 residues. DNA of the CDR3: TGTGCCTCGCGTCCCGCCTTCGGTACGCAGTATTTT. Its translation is CASRPAFGTQYF.

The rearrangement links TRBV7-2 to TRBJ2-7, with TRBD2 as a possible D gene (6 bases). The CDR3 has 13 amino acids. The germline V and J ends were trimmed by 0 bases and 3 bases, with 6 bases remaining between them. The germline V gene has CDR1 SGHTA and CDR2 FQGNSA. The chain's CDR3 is CASSLAGGYEQYF. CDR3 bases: TGTGCCAGCAGCTTAGCCGGGGGCTACGAGCAGTACTTC.

CDR3 nucleotides: TGTGCCACCAGCCGGGGGGGAGTGGGTGGTGAGCAGTTCTTC. Protein: CATSRGGVGGEQFF. The chain employs TRBV15 and TRBJ2-1; 8 bases line up with TRBD2. Germline loops: CDR1 LNHNV, CDR2 YYDKDF (reference sequence). This CDR3 has 14 residues. V lost 5 bases and J lost 9; bases outside the gene matches: 9.

The CDR3 reads CASSREDSSNYGYTF. CDR3 nucleotide sequence: TGTGCCAGCAGCAGAGAAGACAGCTCTAACTATGGCTACACCTTC. The chain carries TRBV21-1 and TRBJ1-2; the table calls TRBD1, which could not be checked here. TRBV21-1 is deemed a pseudogene. This CDR3 contains 15 residues.

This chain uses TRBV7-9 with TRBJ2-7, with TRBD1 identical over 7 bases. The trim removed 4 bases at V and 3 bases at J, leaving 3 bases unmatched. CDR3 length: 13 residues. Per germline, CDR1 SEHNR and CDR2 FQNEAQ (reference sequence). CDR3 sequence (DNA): TGTGCCAGCAGCTCTGACAGGGTCTACGAGCAGTACTTC. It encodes CASSSDRVYEQYF.

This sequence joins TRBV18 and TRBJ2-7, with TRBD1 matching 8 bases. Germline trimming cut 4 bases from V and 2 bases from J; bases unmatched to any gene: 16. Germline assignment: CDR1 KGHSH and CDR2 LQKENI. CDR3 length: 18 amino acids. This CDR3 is CASSQSPSGRTGTYEQYF. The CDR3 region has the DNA TGTGCCAGCTCACAGTCACCATCTGGGAGGACAGGGACCTACGAGCAGTACTTC.

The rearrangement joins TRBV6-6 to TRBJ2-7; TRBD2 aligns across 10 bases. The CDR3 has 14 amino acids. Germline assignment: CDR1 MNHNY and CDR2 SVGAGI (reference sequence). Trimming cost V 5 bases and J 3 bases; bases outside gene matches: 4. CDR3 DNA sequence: TGTGCCAGCAGTCAGCGACTAGCGGGCTACGAGCAGTACTTC. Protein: CASSQRLAGYEQYF.

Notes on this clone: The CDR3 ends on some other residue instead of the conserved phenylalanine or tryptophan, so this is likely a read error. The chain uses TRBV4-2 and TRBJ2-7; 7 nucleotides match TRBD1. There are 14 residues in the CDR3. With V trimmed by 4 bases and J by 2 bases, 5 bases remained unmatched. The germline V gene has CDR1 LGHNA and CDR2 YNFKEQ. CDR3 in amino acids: CASSPGTVPYEQYL. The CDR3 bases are TGTGCCAGCAGCCCCGGGACAGTCCCCTACGAGCAGTACCTC.

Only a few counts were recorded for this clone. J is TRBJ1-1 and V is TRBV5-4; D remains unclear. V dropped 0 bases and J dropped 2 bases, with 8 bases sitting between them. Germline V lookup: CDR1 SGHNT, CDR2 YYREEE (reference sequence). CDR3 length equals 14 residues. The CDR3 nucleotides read TGTGCCAGCAGCTTGGGGGCCTCAAACACTGAAGCTTTCTTT. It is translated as CASSLGASNTEAFF.

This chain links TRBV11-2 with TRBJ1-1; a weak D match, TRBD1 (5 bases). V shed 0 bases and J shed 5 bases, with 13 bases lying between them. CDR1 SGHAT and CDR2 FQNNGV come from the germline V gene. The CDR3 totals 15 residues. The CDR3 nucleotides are TGTGCCAGCAGCTTAGAAAAGGGGATGGGTACTGAAGCTTTCTTT. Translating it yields CASSLEKGMGTEAFF.

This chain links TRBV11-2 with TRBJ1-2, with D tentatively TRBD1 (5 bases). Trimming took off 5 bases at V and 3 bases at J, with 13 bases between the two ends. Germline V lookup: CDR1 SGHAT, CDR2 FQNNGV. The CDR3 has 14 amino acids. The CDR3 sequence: CASSLPGGDYGYTF. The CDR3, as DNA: TGTGCCAGCAGCCTCCCCGGGGGGGACTATGGCTACACCTTC.

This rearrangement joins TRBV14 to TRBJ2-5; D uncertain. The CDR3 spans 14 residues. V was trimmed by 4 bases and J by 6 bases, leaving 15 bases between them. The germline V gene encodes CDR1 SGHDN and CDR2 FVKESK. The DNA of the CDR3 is TGTGCCAGCAGCCCGACGGACGGTTGGAAGACCCAGTACTTC. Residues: CASSPTDGWKTQYF.

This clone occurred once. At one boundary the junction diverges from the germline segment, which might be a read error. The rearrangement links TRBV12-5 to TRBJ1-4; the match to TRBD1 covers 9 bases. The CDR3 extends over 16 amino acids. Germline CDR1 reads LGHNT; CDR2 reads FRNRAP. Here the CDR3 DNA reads TGTGCTAGTGGTTTGGCAGTACAGGGGGCGTTCAGAAAAACTGTTTTT. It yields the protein CASGLAVQGAFRKTVF.

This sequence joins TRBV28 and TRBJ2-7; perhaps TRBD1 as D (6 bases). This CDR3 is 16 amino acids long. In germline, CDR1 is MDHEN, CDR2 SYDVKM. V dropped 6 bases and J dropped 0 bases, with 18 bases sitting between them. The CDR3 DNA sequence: TGTGCCAGCAGAAGCTCAGGGGTCGTTGGCTCCTACGAGCAGTACTTC. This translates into CASRSSGVVGSYEQYF.

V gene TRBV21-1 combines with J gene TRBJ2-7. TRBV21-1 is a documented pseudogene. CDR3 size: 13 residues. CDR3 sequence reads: CASSSPSLGEQYF. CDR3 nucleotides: TGTGCCAGCAGCAGCCCTTCCTTGGGCGAGCAGTACTTC.